What follows is one T cell receptor (beta chain) and its context. What it recognizes is unknown. The data derive from a study of CD8+CD57+ T cells in acquired aplastic anemia. About the research overall: Isolated CD4+ and CD8+ cells, once sorted, yielded DNA averaging 3.2 ug. Sequencing produced an average of about 10.8 million reads per healthy donor for CD4+ cells.

The germline V and J ends were trimmed by 2 bases and 2 bases, with 7 bases remaining between them. CDR1 is SQVTM and CDR2 is ANQGSEA in the germline V gene. The CDR3 runs 13 residues. Points from the study as a whole: No significant patient-versus-control difference appeared in CD8+ Simpson's diversity. In common between the patients and the controls were twenty-nine CD8+ CDR3 sequences.

The TCR beta profiling, which covered VDJ combination and CDR3 sequence, was carried out using genomic DNA as the template. TCRdb re-called the reads through MiXCR, storing one row per CDR3 protein. The repertoire has 35,000 to 40,000 distinct CDR3 sequences, more than 75% of them found once; the top ten carry 22%. The sequenced sample consisted of sorted CD4+, CD8+, or CD8+CD57+ T cells (not recorded which) from PBMCs. The chain links TRBV29-1 to TRBJ1-3, with D uncertain. The sequence derives from a human donor in good health, serving as a control. The CDR3 is CSVERDTGNTIYF. CDR3 DNA: TGCAGCGTTGAACGAGATACTGGAAACACCATATATTTT.